This paragraph reports one T cell receptor beta chain. The CDR3 has 15 amino acids. The germline CDR1 and CDR2 sequences are MDHEN and SYDVKM. J was trimmed by 3 bases and V by 3 bases; bases with no gene match: 6. The sample originates from a study of blood T cell repertoires in COVID-19. For the study at large: Spain, Italy and the United States supplied samples that represented acute and convalescent COVID-19. From T cells, B-cell-depleted T cells, or PBMCs came the material, which was cDNA or gDNA.

As handled by the study authors: Estimation of nucleated cell counts relied on the amplification of reference gene primers. Using immunoSEQ multiplex PCR, the repertoire was profiled, and TCRdb retains in-frame clones only, with some absent. V, J and clone size are taken as reported in that table, and D and trimming were inferred from the DNA itself. The sample yields around 130,000 clones, over 65% seen once. The sample taken for sequencing was peripheral blood. The sequence was collected from a man aged 55 to 70 with acute or convalescent COVID-19. The V gene is TRBV28, the J gene TRBJ1-1; 8 positions match TRBD1. As DNA, the CDR3 is TGTGCCAGCAGTTTTGACAGGGGACACTACACTGAAGCTTTCTTT. This translates into CASSFDRGHYTEAFF.